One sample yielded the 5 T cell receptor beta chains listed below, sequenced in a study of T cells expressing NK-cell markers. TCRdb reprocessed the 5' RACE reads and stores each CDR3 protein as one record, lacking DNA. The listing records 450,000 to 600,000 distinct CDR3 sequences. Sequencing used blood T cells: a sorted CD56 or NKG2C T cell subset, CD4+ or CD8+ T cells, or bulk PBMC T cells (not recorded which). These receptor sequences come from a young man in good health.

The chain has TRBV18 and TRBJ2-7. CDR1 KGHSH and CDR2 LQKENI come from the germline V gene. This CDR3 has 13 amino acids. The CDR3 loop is CASWTGSSYEQYF.

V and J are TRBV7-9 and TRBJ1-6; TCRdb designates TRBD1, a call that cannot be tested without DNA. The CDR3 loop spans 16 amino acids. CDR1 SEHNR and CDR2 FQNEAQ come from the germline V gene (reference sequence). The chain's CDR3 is CASSRRPGTGPPPLHF.

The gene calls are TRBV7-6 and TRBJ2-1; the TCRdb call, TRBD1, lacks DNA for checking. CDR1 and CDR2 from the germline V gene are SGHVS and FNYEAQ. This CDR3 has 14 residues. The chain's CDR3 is CASSAPGGNNEQFF.

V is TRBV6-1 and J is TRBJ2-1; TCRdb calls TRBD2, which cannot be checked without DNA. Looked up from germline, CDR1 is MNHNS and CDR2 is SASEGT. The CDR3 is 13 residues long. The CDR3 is CASLRPGGNEQFF.

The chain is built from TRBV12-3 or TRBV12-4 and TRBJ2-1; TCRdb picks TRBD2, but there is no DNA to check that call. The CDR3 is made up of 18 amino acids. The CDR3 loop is CASSPAWTSGNQEGEQFF.